This T cell receptor beta chain came from a study of T-cell reconstitution after alpha-beta-depleted transplantation in children. Germline V gene sequence: CDR1 SQVTM, CDR2 ANQGSEA. The CDR3 has 12 residues. V was pared by 7 bases and J by 8 bases, with 15 bases between. Unique molecular identifiers featured in how the TCRbeta library was prepared. MiXCR, applied by TCRdb to the PCR reads, yields one record per CDR3 protein. In the table there are roughly 300,000 distinct CDR3 sequences, 9.9% of which are singletons. The table lists this clonotype with many counts. V gene TRBV29-1 combines with J gene TRBJ2-1, with D possibly matching TRBD1 (6 bases). The TCR comes from a human donor who donated a stem cell graft to a child with SCID. The material was PBMCs from the stem cell graft donor, obtained from the stem cell graft. CDR3: CSGHYRVDEQFF. CDR3 coding DNA: TGCAGCGGCCACTACAGGGTGGATGAGCAGTTCTTC.